Listed below are T cell receptor beta chains from one sample, sequenced in a study of CD8 T cells in Susac syndrome. TCRdb used MiXCR to reprocess the immunoSEQ multiplex PCR reads, holding one entry per CDR3 protein. The data contain some 300,000 distinct CDR3 sequences, 70% to 90% of them singletons. Input material: CD8+ T cells from PBMCs. These TCRs come from a human donor with multiple sclerosis. CDR3s include the opening cysteine and the closing phenylalanine or tryptophan. D genes are given only for firm matches. Where a row states a size, it is once, few, many or the class of an expanded clone; other rows omit it.

J gene: TRBJ2-3
clone size: few
D gene: NA
V gene: TRBV6-1
CDR3 protein: CASSPGKDTDTQYF
CDR3 DNA: TGTGCCAGCAGTCCAGGGAAAGACACAGATACGCAGTATTTT

J gene: TRBJ2-1
clone size: NA
D gene: TRBD1
V gene: TRBV30
CDR3 protein: CAWLPGQGNNEQFF
CDR3 DNA: TGTGCCTGGTTACCGGGACAGGGGAACAATGAGCAGTTCTTC

J gene: TRBJ2-7
clone size: once
D gene: NA
V gene: TRBV7-9
CDR3 protein: CASSPLEGVSYEQYF
CDR3 DNA: TGTGCCAGCAGCCCTCTGGAGGGCGTCTCCTACGAGCAGTACTTC

J gene: TRBJ2-6
clone size: NA
D gene: NA
V gene: TRBV3-1
CDR3 protein: CASSQVGLFSGANVLTF
CDR3 DNA: TGTGCCAGCAGCCAAGTTGGACTCTTCTCTGGGGCCAACGTCCTGACTTTC

J gene: TRBJ1-1
clone size: NA
D gene: NA
V gene: TRBV4-2
CDR3 protein: CASSQGQGYLLNTEAFF
CDR3 DNA: TGTGCCAGCAGCCAAGGCCAGGGTTATTTGCTGAACACTGAAGCTTTCTTT

J gene: TRBJ2-5
clone size: NA
D gene: NA
V gene: TRBV11-2
CDR3 protein: CASSPNWGTQETQYF
CDR3 DNA: TGTGCCAGCAGCCCGAATTGGGGGACCCAAGAGACCCAGTACTTC

J gene: TRBJ1-5
clone size: NA
D gene: NA
V gene: TRBV12-3/TRBV12-4
CDR3 protein: CASSSGPSGSNQPQHF
CDR3 DNA: TGTGCCAGCAGTTCGGGCCCAAGCGGAAGCAATCAGCCCCAGCATTTT

J gene: TRBJ2-5
clone size: NA
D gene: NA
V gene: TRBV20-1
CDR3 protein: CSARTLEETQYF
CDR3 DNA: TGCAGTGCTCGGACACTCGAGGAGACCCAGTACTTC

J gene: TRBJ1-2
clone size: NA
D gene: TRBD1
V gene: TRBV28
CDR3 protein: CASRPPGTGGAAYGYTF
CDR3 DNA: TGTGCCAGCAGGCCCCCCGGGACAGGGGGCGCCGCCTATGGCTACACCTTC

J gene: TRBJ2-3
clone size: NA
D gene: TRBD2
V gene: TRBV7-6
CDR3 protein: CASSRRLAVKDTQYF
CDR3 DNA: TGTGCCAGCAGCCGTAGACTAGCGGTTAAGGACACGCAGTATTTT

J gene: TRBJ1-2
clone size: NA
D gene: NA
V gene: TRBV30
CDR3 protein: CAWMGYGYTF
CDR3 DNA: TGTGCCTGGATGGGGTATGGCTACACCTTC

J gene: TRBJ2-3
clone size: NA
D gene: TRBD2
V gene: TRBV7-2
CDR3 protein: CASSPSLAGGTDTQYF
CDR3 DNA: TGTGCCAGCAGCCCCTCACTAGCGGGGGGCACAGATACGCAGTATTTT

J gene: TRBJ2-3
clone size: NA
D gene: NA
V gene: TRBV2
CDR3 protein: CASRDENTQYF
CDR3 DNA: TGTGCCAGCAGGGACGAGAATACGCAGTATTTT

J gene: TRBJ2-5
clone size: NA
D gene: NA
V gene: TRBV15
CDR3 protein: CATSEGMSLEETQYF
CDR3 DNA: TGTGCCACGTCGGAGGGGATGTCGCTGGAAGAGACCCAGTACTTC

J gene: TRBJ1-1
clone size: NA
D gene: TRBD1
V gene: TRBV9
CDR3 protein: CASSPPGQRFLNTEAFF
CDR3 DNA: TGTGCCAGCAGCCCGCCGGGACAGCGATTTCTGAACACTGAAGCTTTCTTT

J gene: TRBJ2-1
clone size: NA
D gene: NA
V gene: TRBV20-1
CDR3 protein: CSASAVTSISFNEQFF
CDR3 DNA: TGCAGTGCTAGTGCCGTAACTAGCATTTCTTTTAATGAGCAGTTCTTC

J gene: TRBJ2-5
clone size: NA
D gene: NA
V gene: TRBV2
CDR3 protein: CASSEDVVQETQYF
CDR3 DNA: TGTGCCAGCAGTGAGGACGTAGTGCAAGAGACCCAGTACTTC

J gene: TRBJ1-1
clone size: NA
D gene: NA
V gene: TRBV30
CDR3 protein: CAWSVLGRTEAFF
CDR3 DNA: TGTGCCTGGAGTGTACTTGGGAGAACTGAAGCTTTCTTT

J gene: TRBJ2-5
clone size: NA
D gene: TRBD1
V gene: TRBV20-1
CDR3 protein: CSAAGTGQETQYF
CDR3 DNA: TGCAGTGCCGCGGGGACAGGGCAGGAGACCCAGTACTTC

J gene: TRBJ2-5
clone size: NA
D gene: TRBD2
V gene: TRBV15
CDR3 protein: CATSPFLGGEEGETQYF
CDR3 DNA: TGTGCCACCAGCCCCTTCCTCGGGGGGGAAGAAGGAGAGACCCAGTACTTC

J gene: TRBJ2-1
clone size: NA
D gene: TRBD2
V gene: TRBV29-1
CDR3 protein: CSVENALAGLYNEQFF
CDR3 DNA: TGCAGCGTTGAAAACGCACTAGCGGGGTTATACAATGAGCAGTTCTTC

J gene: TRBJ2-3
clone size: NA
D gene: TRBD1
V gene: TRBV9
CDR3 protein: CASRGQGTDTQYF
CDR3 DNA: TGTGCCAGCAGGGGACAGGGCACAGATACGCAGTATTTT

J gene: TRBJ1-1
clone size: few
D gene: TRBD1
V gene: TRBV6-1
CDR3 protein: CASSLTGSTEAFF
CDR3 DNA: TGTGCCAGCAGTCTGACAGGGAGCACTGAAGCTTTCTTT

J gene: TRBJ2-3
clone size: NA
D gene: NA
V gene: TRBV29-1
CDR3 protein: CSVRGTIDTQYF
CDR3 DNA: TGCAGCGTTCGGGGGACGATAGATACGCAGTATTTT

J gene: TRBJ2-7
clone size: NA
D gene: NA
V gene: TRBV9
CDR3 protein: CASSALGDRYEQYF
CDR3 DNA: TGTGCCAGCAGCGCCCTAGGGGACCGCTACGAGCAGTACTTC

J gene: TRBJ2-7
clone size: NA
D gene: NA
V gene: TRBV29-1
CDR3 protein: CSVDGGNSYEQYF
CDR3 DNA: TGCAGCGTTGATGGGGGAAACTCCTACGAGCAGTACTTC

J gene: TRBJ2-2
clone size: few
D gene: NA
V gene: TRBV5-4
CDR3 protein: CASSTYTGQNTGELFF
CDR3 DNA: TGTGCCAGCAGCACCTACACCGGACAGAACACCGGGGAGCTGTTTTTT

J gene: TRBJ2-3
clone size: NA
D gene: NA
V gene: TRBV15
CDR3 protein: CATSSRTGLDTQYF
CDR3 DNA: TGTGCCACCAGCAGTCGGACGGGCCTGGATACGCAGTATTTT

J gene: TRBJ1-1
clone size: NA
D gene: NA
V gene: TRBV5-1
CDR3 protein: CASSLTYGGYTEAFF
CDR3 DNA: TGCGCCAGCAGCTTGACGTACGGTGGGTACACTGAAGCTTTCTTT

J gene: TRBJ2-3
clone size: NA
D gene: NA
V gene: TRBV15
CDR3 protein: CATSLDGTDTQYF
CDR3 DNA: TGTGCCACCAGCCTAGACGGCACAGATACGCAGTATTTT

J gene: TRBJ2-3
clone size: NA
D gene: NA
V gene: TRBV14
CDR3 protein: CASSQEQGSGPTADTQYF
CDR3 DNA: TGTGCCAGCAGCCAAGAACAGGGAAGTGGACCCACCGCAGATACGCAGTATTTT

J gene: TRBJ2-7
clone size: NA
D gene: TRBD1
V gene: TRBV27
CDR3 protein: CASSSRTGPSSYEQYF
CDR3 DNA: TGTGCCAGCAGTTCACGGACAGGACCGAGCTCCTACGAGCAGTACTTC

J gene: TRBJ2-5
clone size: NA
D gene: NA
V gene: TRBV11-2
CDR3 protein: CASGYAGETQYF
CDR3 DNA: TGTGCCAGCGGCTATGCGGGAGAGACCCAGTACTTC

J gene: TRBJ1-1
clone size: NA
D gene: TRBD1
V gene: TRBV9
CDR3 protein: CASSRTGASTPEAFF
CDR3 DNA: TGTGCCAGCAGCAGGACAGGGGCTTCGACCCCTGAAGCTTTCTTT

J gene: TRBJ2-2
clone size: NA
D gene: NA
V gene: TRBV2
CDR3 protein: CASRWEPGDTGELFF
CDR3 DNA: TGTGCCAGCAGATGGGAACCCGGTGACACCGGGGAGCTGTTTTTT

J gene: TRBJ2-7
clone size: NA
D gene: TRBD2
V gene: TRBV15
CDR3 protein: CATRGGGEAYEQYF
CDR3 DNA: TGTGCCACCAGGGGCGGGGGTGAGGCCTACGAGCAGTACTTC

J gene: TRBJ1-1
clone size: NA
D gene: NA
V gene: TRBV4-3
CDR3 protein: CASSSLEGNTEAFF
CDR3 DNA: TGCGCCAGCAGCTCCCTGGAAGGGAACACTGAAGCTTTCTTT

J gene: TRBJ2-4
clone size: NA
D gene: NA
V gene: TRBV9
CDR3 protein: CASSPEGAENIQYF
CDR3 DNA: TGTGCCAGCAGCCCCGAGGGAGCGGAAAACATTCAGTACTTC

J gene: TRBJ2-3
clone size: NA
D gene: NA
V gene: TRBV19
CDR3 protein: CASKGVSSTDTQYF
CDR3 DNA: TGTGCCAGTAAAGGGGTCTCTAGCACAGATACGCAGTATTTT

J gene: TRBJ2-1
clone size: NA
D gene: TRBD1
V gene: TRBV7-9
CDR3 protein: CASSPSIGTGQNEQFF
CDR3 DNA: TGTGCCAGCAGCCCTTCAATAGGGACAGGACAAAATGAGCAGTTCTTC

J gene: TRBJ1-1
clone size: NA
D gene: NA
V gene: TRBV14
CDR3 protein: CASSQDWADEAFF
CDR3 DNA: TGTGCCAGCAGCCAAGACTGGGCAGATGAAGCTTTCTTT

J gene: TRBJ1-1
clone size: NA
D gene: TRBD1
V gene: TRBV19
CDR3 protein: CASSQRGVQGLTEAFF
CDR3 DNA: TGTGCCAGTAGTCAAAGAGGGGTACAGGGGCTCACTGAAGCTTTCTTT

J gene: TRBJ2-3
clone size: few
D gene: NA
V gene: TRBV23-1
CDR3 protein: CASSQSEEGGGLTDTQYF
CDR3 DNA: TGTGCCAGCAGTCAATCTGAGGAGGGAGGGGGCCTCACAGATACGCAGTATTTT

J gene: TRBJ1-3
clone size: NA
D gene: NA
V gene: TRBV15
CDR3 protein: CATSRGSGNTIYF
CDR3 DNA: TGTGCCACCAGCAGAGGTTCAGGAAACACCATATATTTT

J gene: TRBJ2-3
clone size: NA
D gene: NA
V gene: TRBV5-1
CDR3 protein: CASSLVQGTDTQYF
CDR3 DNA: TGCGCCAGCAGCTTGGTACAGGGTACAGATACGCAGTATTTT

J gene: TRBJ1-5
clone size: once
D gene: NA
V gene: TRBV4-1
CDR3 protein: CASSQVGGRPQHF
CDR3 DNA: TGCGCCAGCAGCCAAGTCGGGGGGAGGCCCCAGCATTTT

J gene: TRBJ1-1
clone size: NA
D gene: NA
V gene: TRBV9
CDR3 protein: CASSVDGGSEAFF
CDR3 DNA: TGTGCCAGCAGCGTAGATGGGGGCTCTGAAGCTTTCTTT

J gene: TRBJ2-7
clone size: NA
D gene: NA
V gene: TRBV27
CDR3 protein: CASKQGSGSLYEQYF
CDR3 DNA: TGTGCCTCCAAGCAAGGATCAGGGAGCCTATACGAGCAGTACTTC

J gene: TRBJ1-1
clone size: NA
D gene: NA
V gene: TRBV19
CDR3 protein: CASSLDGDTEAFF
CDR3 DNA: TGTGCCAGTAGTTTGGACGGAGACACTGAAGCTTTCTTT

J gene: TRBJ2-1
clone size: NA
D gene: NA
V gene: TRBV11-2
CDR3 protein: CASSRPSGEGPGNEQFF
CDR3 DNA: TGTGCCAGCAGCCGCCCCTCAGGGGAGGGCCCAGGCAATGAGCAGTTCTTC

J gene: TRBJ2-7
clone size: NA
D gene: TRBD1
V gene: TRBV20-1
CDR3 protein: CSARSGTDYEQYF
CDR3 DNA: TGCAGTGCTAGATCCGGGACAGACTACGAGCAGTACTTC

J gene: TRBJ1-2
clone size: NA
D gene: TRBD1
V gene: TRBV28
CDR3 protein: CASSSHPGTGGLIDGYTF
CDR3 DNA: TGTGCCAGCAGCTCTCACCCCGGGACAGGCGGTCTCATTGATGGCTACACCTTC

J gene: TRBJ2-1
clone size: NA
D gene: TRBD2
V gene: TRBV20-1
CDR3 protein: CSAPGLAGVNEQFF
CDR3 DNA: TGCAGTGCTCCGGGACTAGCGGGAGTCAATGAGCAGTTCTTC

J gene: TRBJ2-3
clone size: NA
D gene: TRBD1
V gene: TRBV27
CDR3 protein: CASSTGTGDTQYF
CDR3 DNA: TGTGCCAGCAGTACCGGGACAGGGGATACGCAGTATTTT

J gene: TRBJ1-4
clone size: NA
D gene: NA
V gene: TRBV7-9
CDR3 protein: CASSLLEKLFF
CDR3 DNA: TGTGCCAGCAGCCTTCTTGAAAAACTGTTTTTT

J gene: TRBJ2-1
clone size: NA
D gene: NA
V gene: TRBV13
CDR3 protein: CASRRTAPGNEQFF
CDR3 DNA: TGTGCCAGCAGACGGACTGCGCCAGGGAATGAGCAGTTCTTC

J gene: TRBJ2-1
clone size: NA
D gene: NA
V gene: TRBV15
CDR3 protein: CATSRGEGVYNEQFF
CDR3 DNA: TGTGCCACCAGCCGTGGAGAGGGGGTTTACAATGAGCAGTTCTTC